This TCR beta chain emerged from a study of cytomegalovirus exposure and HLA in healthy donors. From germline, CDR1 is MRHNA and CDR2 SNTAGT. This CDR3 contains 11 residues. Trimming left V 8 bases short and J 5 bases short, with 8 bases between. The PCR made use of 60 Vbeta and 13 Jbeta primers. The protocol was immunoSEQ multiplex PCR, while the TCRdb copy is restricted to in-frame clones and leaves out a portion. The table lists a few hundred thousand clones, 70% to 80% of them singletons. This TCR was sampled from a woman aged 30 to 39 in good health and CMV-seronegative. Material for sequencing was PBMCs. The J gene is TRBJ2-3, the V gene TRBV6-4; D not certain. The CDR3 protein is CASRHLDTQYF. CDR3 bases: TGTGCCAGCCGCCACTTAGATACGCAGTATTTT.